The clone carrying this T cell receptor beta chain occurred many times. As yet, its antigen is unknown. Time point reported: sample taken at primary tumor resection. V lost 2 bases and J lost 3, with 8 bases in between. This CDR3 has 13 residues. This record belongs to a study of spatial heterogeneity in lung cancer. For the study at large: Strongly correlated with TCR transcript counts in tumor regions was a T cell module score, which was a transcriptional module score calculated from matched bulk RNA-seq. General study results and limits: One measure, the expanded intratumoral alpha and beta TCR count, tracked tumor mutation counts. It was estimated that coverage of tumor T cells reached about 7% for alpha chains and 13% for beta chains.

MiXCR, run by TCRdb on the 5' RACE reads, gives a single entry per CDR3 protein. This table holds over 10,000 distinct CDR3 sequences, 4% to 5.5% found once. This TCR was sampled from a male donor with early-stage non-small cell lung cancer. V gene TRBV12-3 or TRBV12-4 combines with J gene TRBJ2-7; D may be TRBD2 (5 bases). The input for sequencing was lung tumor tissue, taken at surgery. CDR3: CASSLRSVYEQYF. The CDR3, as DNA: TGTGCCAGCAGTTTACGTAGCGTCTACGAGCAGTACTTC.